Included here is one T cell receptor beta chain sequence, with context. Its target is unknown. The sample is drawn from a study of early T cells in non-severe SARS-CoV-2 infection. Study-wide background: It was bulk RNA from unsorted whole blood that was sequenced, and the chains were unpaired.

Study-level points and caveats: VDJdb matches were skewed toward anti-spike CD8 T cell responses.

Individual cDNA molecules received unique molecular identifiers. From the 5' RACE reads, TCRdb called clonotypes with MiXCR, one entry per CDR3 protein. The sample has about 90,000 distinct CDR3 sequences, roughly 12% seen once. The CDR3 has 13 residues. Germline assignment: CDR1 SGHVS and CDR2 FNYEAQ. Trimming took 2 bases from V and 2 from J, leaving 7 bases between them. The sample consisted of whole blood, taken at baseline. This chain connects TRBV7-6 to TRBJ2-7; D is undetermined. This receptor was taken from an adult who was a healthcare worker with PCR-confirmed SARS-CoV-2 infection or an uninfected control (not recorded which). The CDR3 loop is CASSLSETYEQYF. The DNA for the CDR3 is TGTGCCAGCAGCTTATCAGAGACCTACGAGCAGTACTTC.